This entry describes one T cell receptor beta chain. Antigen unknown. This entry belongs to a study of cytomegalovirus exposure and HLA in healthy donors. 13 Jbeta primers and 60 Vbeta primers were used for the PCR. Per the authors' pipeline: Roughly 10 million shared chains were among approximately 80 million unique TCR beta chains counted in a later analysis. This table comes from immunoSEQ multiplex PCR, and its TCRdb copy is limited to in-frame clones, with some not included. From that table come the V and J calls and clone size; the DNA was used to work out D and trimming. The sample includes about 190,000 clones, around three quarters of them seen just once. Overall study findings and caveats: It emerged from a later analysis that several of the most significant clusters appeared to be linked to common viral pathogens. Productive status was seen about 87% or about 30% of the time for most TCR beta V segments in an earlier analysis. Reports credit the classifier with highly specific, highly sensitive diagnosis of cytomegalovirus status.

The V end lost 7 bases, the J end lost 4 bases, and 19 bases lay between the germline ends. The CDR3 sequence is 15 residues long. In germline, CDR1 is LNHDA, CDR2 SQIVND (reference sequence). The sample taken for sequencing was PBMCs. This receptor was obtained from a young woman in good health and CMV-seronegative. V and J are TRBV19 and TRBJ1-2; the D is unclear. The CDR3 loop is CASTPGSLPGYGYTF. Here the CDR3 DNA reads TGTGCCAGTACGCCCGGGTCTTTACCCGGCTATGGCTACACCTTC.